This T cell receptor beta chain was identified during a study of blood T cell repertoires in COVID-19. This clone was counted ten times or more. The CDR3 consists of 13 residues. Per germline, CDR1 SGHDT and CDR2 YYEEEE. V was clipped by 1 base and J by 8 bases, with 12 bases between them. In the study's own analysis: Quantification of nucleated cells was approximated via reference gene primer amplification. The data were produced by immunoSEQ multiplex PCR, yet TCRdb's version contains in-frame clones alone and is incomplete. V and J calls and clone size are those listed in that table; D and trimming were worked out from the DNA. The sample has approximately 270,000 clones, roughly 88% seen once.

The chain employs TRBV5-6 and TRBJ1-2; no definite D call. Sequences were obtained from peripheral blood. This clonotype was obtained from a woman aged 70-85 years with acute or convalescent COVID-19. CDR3 loop: CASSLRPAGGYTF. The CDR3, as DNA: TGTGCCAGCAGCTTGAGGCCCGCAGGAGGCTACACCTTC.